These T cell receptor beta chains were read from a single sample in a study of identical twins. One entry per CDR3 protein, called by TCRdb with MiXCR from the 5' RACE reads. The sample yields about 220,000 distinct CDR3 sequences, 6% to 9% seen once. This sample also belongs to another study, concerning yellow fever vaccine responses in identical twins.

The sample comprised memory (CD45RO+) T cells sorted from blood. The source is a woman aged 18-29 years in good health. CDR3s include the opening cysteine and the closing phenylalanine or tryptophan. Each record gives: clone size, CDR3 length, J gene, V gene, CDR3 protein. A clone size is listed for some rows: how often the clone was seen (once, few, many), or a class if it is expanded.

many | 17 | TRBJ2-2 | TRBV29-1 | CSVSTITGAGNTGELFF
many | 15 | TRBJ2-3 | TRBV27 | CASSLGGTITDTQYF
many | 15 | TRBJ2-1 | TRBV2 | CATTDNSGRGGEQFF
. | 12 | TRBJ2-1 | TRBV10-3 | CAISESANEQFF
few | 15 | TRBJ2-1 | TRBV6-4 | CASSGDGGAVDEQFF
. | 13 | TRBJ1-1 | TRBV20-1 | CSARDLMTLVAFF
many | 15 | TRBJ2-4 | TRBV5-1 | CASSYRTGGDDIQYF
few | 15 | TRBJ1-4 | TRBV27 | CASSFGSGPNEKLFF
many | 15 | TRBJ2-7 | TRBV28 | CASSSTHPGQGAPSF
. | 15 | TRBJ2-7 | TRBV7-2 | CASSLAFTGGNEQYF
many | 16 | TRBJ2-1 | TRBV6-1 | CASSPTTGQPYNEQFF
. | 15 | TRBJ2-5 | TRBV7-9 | CPSSLATGGRETQYF
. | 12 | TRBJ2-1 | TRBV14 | CASSQHRNEQFF
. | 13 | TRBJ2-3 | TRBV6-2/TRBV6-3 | CASAYAGTDTQYF
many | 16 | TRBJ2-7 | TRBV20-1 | CSARDSANNDRGEQYF
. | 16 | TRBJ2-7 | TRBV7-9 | CASSSPGTGRKHEQYF
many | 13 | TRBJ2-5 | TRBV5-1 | CASRQQDRGTQYF
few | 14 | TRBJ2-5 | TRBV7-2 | CASSRGGTQETQYF
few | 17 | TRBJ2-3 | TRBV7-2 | CASSLGFKREVSDTQYF
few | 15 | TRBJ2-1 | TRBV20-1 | CSAGGGSTPYNEQFF
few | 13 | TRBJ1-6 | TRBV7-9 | CALGTEYNSPLHF
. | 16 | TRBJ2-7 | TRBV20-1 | CSARVPSGRTKYEQYF
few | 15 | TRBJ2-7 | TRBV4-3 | CASSQEGGEFYEQYF
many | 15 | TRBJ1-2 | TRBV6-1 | CASSHRTGGNYGYTF
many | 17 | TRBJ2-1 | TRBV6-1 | CASSRGLAGGTYNEQFF
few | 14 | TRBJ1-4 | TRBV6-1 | CASSIGTGGEKLFF
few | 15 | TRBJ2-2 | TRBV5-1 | CASSFSGTNTGELFF
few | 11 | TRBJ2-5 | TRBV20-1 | CSARVGETQYF
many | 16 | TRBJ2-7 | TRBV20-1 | CSARDLNRGTSYEQYF
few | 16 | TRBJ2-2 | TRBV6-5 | CASSYPSGIPTGELFF
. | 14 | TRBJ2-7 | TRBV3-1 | CASSPRPPTYEQYF
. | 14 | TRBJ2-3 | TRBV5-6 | CASSLGPGADTQYF
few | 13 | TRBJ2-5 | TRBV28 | CASSQRDVKTQYF
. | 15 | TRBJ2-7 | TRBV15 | CATSRIDQGVYEQYF
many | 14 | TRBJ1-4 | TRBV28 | CASSFGTGNEKLFF
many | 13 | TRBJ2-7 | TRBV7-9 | CASSRTSGYEQYF
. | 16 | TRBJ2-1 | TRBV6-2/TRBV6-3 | CASSPDPSGKDNEQFF
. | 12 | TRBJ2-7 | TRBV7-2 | CASSFSGREQYF
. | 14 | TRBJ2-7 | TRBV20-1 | CSALLAGLSYEQYF